This T cell receptor beta chain was documented in a study of shared clonotypes between healthy human individuals. The repertoire was sequenced with immunoSEQ multiplex PCR; TCRdb's copy has only in-frame clones and lacks some. The profile shows roughly 2.2 million clones, 90% to 95% of them singletons. The germline CDR1 and CDR2 sequences are SGHTA and FQGNSA. CDR3 length equals 14 residues. The J segment lost 4 bases and the V segment lost 4 bases, leaving 7 bases of the junction unmatched. Sequenced material: naive CD4+ T cells from PBMCs. Subset here: CD45RA+ positively selected. The sequence derives from a man aged 18 to 29 in good health. Some clones in this sample may be carry-over from other donors' samples. The chain is built from TRBV7-2 and TRBJ2-7; 7 bases map to TRBD1. For the CDR3, the DNA is TGTGCCAGCAGCTCGGGGTTGGACAGGTACGAGCAGTACTTC. Translation gives CASSSGLDRYEQYF. The full variable domain, in which reference TRBV7-2 and TRBJ2-7 provide the parts outside the CDR3, is GAGVSQSPSNKVTEKGKDVELRCDPISGHTALYWYRQSLGQGLEFLIYFQGNSAPDKSGLPSDRFSAERTGGSVSTLTIQRTQQEDSAVYLCASSSGLDRYEQYFGPGTRLTVT.